Listed below are T cell receptor beta chains from one sample, sequenced in a study of shared clonotypes between healthy human individuals. Profiling relied on immunoSEQ multiplex PCR, and the TCRdb table lists in-frame clones only, not all of them. The data hold about 710,000 clones, with around 78% observed a single time. Sequenced input: memory CD4+ T cells sorted from blood. The receptors come from a woman between 25 and 40 years old in good health. Both conserved end residues are part of each CDR3. The order of the fields is D gene, J gene, V gene, clone size, CDR3 protein, CDR3 DNA. The D gene is left open where the match is weak. For some rows the clone size is stated as once, few or many, or as a class when expanded; others skip it.

>TRBD2|TRBJ2-7|TRBV28|.
CASTRWGGTAYEQYF
TGTGCCAGCACCAGATGGGGGGGGACCGCCTACGAGCAGTACTTC
>.|TRBJ2-2|TRBV9|.
CASSVGRANTGELFF
TGTGCCAGCAGCGTGGGGAGAGCGAACACCGGGGAGCTGTTTTTT
>.|TRBJ1-2|TRBV28|.
CASSLSQGSRSYTF
TGTGCCAGCAGTTTATCCCAGGGATCTCGAAGCTACACCTTC
>TRBD1|TRBJ2-6|TRBV6-1|once
CASRTGGSGANVLTF
TGTGCCAGCAGAACAGGGGGATCCGGGGCCAACGTCCTGACTTTC
>.|TRBJ1-1|TRBV25-1|.
CASSNTGSWRPEEAFF
TGTGCCAGCAGTAATACAGGGAGCTGGCGACCCGAAGAAGCTTTCTTT
>.|TRBJ2-1|TRBV28|.
CASSKGTDGHEQFF
TGTGCCAGCAGTAAGGGGACGGACGGCCATGAGCAGTTCTTC
>.|TRBJ2-7|TRBV5-1|.
CASSPTPTGASYEQYF
TGCGCCAGCAGCCCAACCCCGACAGGCGCCTCCTACGAGCAGTACTTC
>TRBD2|TRBJ2-7|TRBV28|.
CASSLYGVAGGGEQYF
TGTGCCAGCAGTTTATACGGAGTAGCGGGAGGGGGAGAGCAGTACTTC
>TRBD2|TRBJ2-2|TRBV18|few
CASSPGLAPGELFF
TGTGCCAGCTCACCGGGACTAGCTCCCGGGGAGCTGTTTTTT
>.|TRBJ2-2|TRBV5-4|.
CASSLETGTNTGELFF
TGTGCCAGCAGCTTGGAGACGGGTACGAACACCGGGGAGCTGTTTTTT
>.|TRBJ2-7|TRBV10-2|.
CASGRDSGRVYEQYF
TGCGCCAGCGGGAGAGATTCGGGAAGGGTTTACGAGCAGTACTTC
>.|TRBJ1-2|TRBV4-1|.
CASSRNTEDYGYTF
TGCGCCAGCAGCCGGAACACAGAGGACTATGGCTACACCTTC
>.|TRBJ2-1|TRBV7-2|.
CASSPLALLDNEQFF
TGTGCCAGCAGCCCCCTAGCGTTGTTGGACAATGAGCAGTTCTTC
>.|TRBJ2-7|TRBV7-2|.
CASSLPQASTYEQYF
TGTGCCAGCAGCTTACCCCAGGCTTCAACCTACGAGCAGTACTTC
>.|TRBJ2-3|TRBV11-3|.
CASSLAGALKGTDTQYF
TGTGCCAGCAGCTTAGCAGGGGCCCTAAAGGGGACAGATACGCAGTATTTT
>TRBD1|TRBJ1-2|TRBV18|.
CASSPGTENYGYTF
TGTGCCAGCTCACCAGGGACAGAGAACTATGGCTACACCTTC
>.|TRBJ1-5|TRBV28|.
CASRSHAGRGYNQPQHF
TGTGCCAGCAGATCTCACGCGGGCAGGGGATACAATCAGCCCCAGCATTTT
>TRBD2|TRBJ2-7|TRBV4-1|.
CASSPFGLAGVEQYF
TGCGCCAGCAGCCCGTTCGGACTAGCGGGAGTCGAGCAGTACTTC
>TRBD1|TRBJ1-5|TRBV5-1|.
CASSLQTGEQPQHF
TGCGCCAGCAGCTTACAGACAGGGGAACAGCCCCAGCATTTT
>.|TRBJ1-2|TRBV7-2|.
CASSLEGRSYTF
TGTGCCAGCAGCTTAGAAGGCCGTAGCTACACCTTC
>TRBD1|TRBJ1-3|TRBV19|.
CASAGGQANSGNTIYF
TGTGCCAGTGCGGGGGGACAGGCCAACTCTGGAAACACCATATATTTT
>.|TRBJ1-2|TRBV2|many
CASNPNREAHGYTF
TGTGCCAGCAACCCGAACAGGGAAGCGCATGGCTACACCTTC
>TRBD1|TRBJ1-1|TRBV6-1|.
CASSVKQGITEAFF
TGTGCCAGCAGTGTAAAACAGGGGATCACTGAAGCTTTCTTT
>.|TRBJ2-5|TRBV7-2|.
CASSSALQPQETQYF
TGTGCCAGCAGCTCCGCGTTACAGCCCCAAGAGACCCAGTACTTC
>.|TRBJ2-1|TRBV11-2|.
CASSLVGNEQFF
TGTGCCAGCAGCTTAGTTGGCAATGAGCAGTTCTTC
>.|TRBJ2-7|TRBV29-1|.
CSVSGGRTPSYEQYF
TGCAGCGTCTCAGGGGGGCGGACCCCCTCCTACGAGCAGTACTTC